This TCR beta chain came from a study of shared clonotypes between healthy human individuals (TCRdb year 2020). For the study in its entirety: Three men and a couple of women, aged 18 to 49 years, made up the cohort. Per donor, three plates each were used for CD4 naive and CD4 memory, two for CD8 naive, and one for CD8 memory. To estimate repertoire size and how much clonotypes are shared between individuals, the study performed deep sequencing of blood TCR repertoires from five healthy adults. Libraries were prepared and TCR repertoires were sequenced by different laboratories using diverse techniques, in order to increase sequencing depth and limit assay-specific biases. Leukapheresis yielded between about 0.9 and 9 billion PBMCs per donor.

Donors were healthy HIV-negative adults with no recently reported acute infections or vaccinations. All donors were Caucasian adults living in Nashville, Tennessee, USA. CD4+ T cells were enriched through magnetic negative selection, after which naive cells were positively selected on CD45RA and the remaining negative fraction served as the memory subset. After blood collection by leukapheresis, PBMCs were isolated using Ficoll-Histopaque density gradient centrifugation and then cryopreserved in the vapor phase of liquid nitrogen. Purity and quantity of every magnetically sorted T cell population were checked by analytical flow cytometry. From each sorted fraction, genomic DNA was isolated and quantified by UV absorbance on a Nanodrop 2000c. Using the deep immunoSEQ assay, multiplex PCR amplified TCR CDR3 regions from genomic DNA. Extracted genomic DNA from each cell subset was spread evenly across all wells of several immunoSEQ 96-well plates, with each plate serving as a replicate. Each replicate PCR for sorted subsets received about 210 ng genomic DNA, equal to roughly 30,000 T cell genomes. Purified libraries were measured with a Qubit 3.0 fluorometer, size-checked on a Bioanalyzer 2100, and measured again with the KAPA Library Quantification kit. Every immunoSEQ 96-well plate was sequenced on a dedicated single-read 150-cycle Illumina NextSeq 550 flow cell. The paper's processing steps were these. Because the immunoSEQ output included only junctional sequences and no quality scores, the filtering could not be the same as the filtering used for full-length reads. To assign V/J genes and CDR3, sequences were annotated using PyIR, a Python wrapper for IgBLAST v1.9, with IMGT germline references. Any read was removed if the V/J assignment was weak (E-value above 1e-6), the CDR3 was missing, or the read contained stop codons, out-of-frame junctions, or ambiguous translated residues. A V3J clonotype was defined by an identical inferred V gene, J gene, and CDR3 amino acid sequence. To compute the percentage overlap between repertoires, the number of shared unique clonotypes was divided by the size of the smaller repertoire. RTK rarefaction, the Chao1 estimator, and Recon v2.1 estimates of unobserved clonotypes were used to assess repertoire richness. For all TCRbeta clonotypes obtained by the gDNA method from a handful of donors, generation probabilities were computed with OLGA. TCRdb re-hosts the immuneACCESS table, in-frame sequences only. Its copies lack some clones; in the studies checked, an unresolved V gene accounts for under half of them, and the cause for the rest is not known. That table furnishes V, J and clone size, whereas the DNA furnished D and trimming. This sample has a few million clones in its table, and more than 80% of those were observed once. The ten most abundant clones make up around 0.14% of the sample.

Reading the germline V gene (reference sequence) gives CDR1 MNHEY and CDR2 SMNVEV. From V the trimming removes 9 bases and from J it removes 2 bases, while the gene matches leave 2 bases of the junction unaccounted for. Spanning cysteine to phenylalanine, the CDR3 consists of 13 amino acids. Only the CDR3 part of the read is kept: 39 bases, read in frame from the first base. General conclusions and limits of the study: The small number of donors limited the genetic and exposure-history diversity represented. Pairwise subsampling indicated that sequencing depth was expected to affect the degree of clonotype sharing among donors. Compared with non-shared clonotypes, the clonotypes found in all four sorted-subset donors had higher generation probabilities. Sampling was restricted to blood, and TCR repertoires in tissues likely differ from the TCR repertoires found in blood. Sharing across a handful of donors was observed for around 5% of naive CD4, over 3% of naive CD8, around 2.5% of memory CD4, and about 0.4% of memory CD8 clonotypes. Even with the large sequencing depth, rarefaction of the sorted-subset datasets indicated that sequencing was incomplete. Naive subsets generally had larger estimated clonotype richness than memory subsets.

For this clone: Its antigen target is currently unknown. Per-base quality was not reported, and no clone a single base away is much larger than it.

The chain links TRBV27 with TRBJ2-3; 10 bases in the junction line up with TRBD2. This TCR derives from a man younger than 35 in good health. The sample consisted of naive CD4+ T cells sorted from blood. Taken with the paper, the label for cell subset or site translates to: CD45RA+ positively selected. The nucleotide sequence is given as TGTGCCAGTGGACTAGCGGACACAGATACGCAGTATTTT. Translation gives CASGLADTDTQYF.